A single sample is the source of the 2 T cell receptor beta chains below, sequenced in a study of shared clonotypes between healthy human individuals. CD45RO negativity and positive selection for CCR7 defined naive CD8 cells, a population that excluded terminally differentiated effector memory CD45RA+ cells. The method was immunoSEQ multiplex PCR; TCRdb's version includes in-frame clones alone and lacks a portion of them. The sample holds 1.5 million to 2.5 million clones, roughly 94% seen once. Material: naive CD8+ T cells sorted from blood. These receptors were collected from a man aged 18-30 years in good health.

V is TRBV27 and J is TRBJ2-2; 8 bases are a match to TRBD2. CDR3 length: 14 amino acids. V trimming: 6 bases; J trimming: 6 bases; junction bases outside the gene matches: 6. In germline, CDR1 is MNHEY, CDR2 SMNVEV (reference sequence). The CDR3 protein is CASRPGLVAGELFF. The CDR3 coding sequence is TGTGCCAGCAGACCGGGACTAGTGGCCGGGGAGCTGTTTTTT.

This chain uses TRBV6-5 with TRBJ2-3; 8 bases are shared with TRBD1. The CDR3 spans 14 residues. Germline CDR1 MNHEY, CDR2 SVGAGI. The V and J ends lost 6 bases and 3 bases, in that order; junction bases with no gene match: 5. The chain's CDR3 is CASRTGGGTDTQYF. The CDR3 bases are TGTGCCAGCAGAACAGGGGGAGGAACAGATACGCAGTATTTT.